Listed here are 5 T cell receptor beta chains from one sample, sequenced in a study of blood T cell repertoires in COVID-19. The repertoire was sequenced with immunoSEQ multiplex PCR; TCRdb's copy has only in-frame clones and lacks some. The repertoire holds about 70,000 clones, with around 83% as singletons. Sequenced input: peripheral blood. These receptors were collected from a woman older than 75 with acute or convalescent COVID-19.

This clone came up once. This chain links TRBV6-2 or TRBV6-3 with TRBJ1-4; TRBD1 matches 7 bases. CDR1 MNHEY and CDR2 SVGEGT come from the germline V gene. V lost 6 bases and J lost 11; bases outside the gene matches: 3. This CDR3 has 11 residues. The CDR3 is CASSSQGKLFF. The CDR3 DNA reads TGTGCCAGCAGCTCACAGGGGAAACTGTTTTTT.

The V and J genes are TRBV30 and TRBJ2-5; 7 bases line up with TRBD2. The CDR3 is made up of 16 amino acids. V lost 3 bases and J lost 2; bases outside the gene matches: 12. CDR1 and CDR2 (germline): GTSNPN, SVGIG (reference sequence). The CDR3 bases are TGTGCCTGGAGGCCTGGGGAGCGGGGTCTACAAGAGACCCAGTACTTC. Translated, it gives CAWRPGERGLQETQYF.

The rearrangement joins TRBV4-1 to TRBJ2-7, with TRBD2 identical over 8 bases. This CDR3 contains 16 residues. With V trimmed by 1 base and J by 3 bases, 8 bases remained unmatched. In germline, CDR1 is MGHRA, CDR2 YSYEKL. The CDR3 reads CASSQASGLVSYEQYF. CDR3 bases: TGCGCCAGCAGCCAAGCTTCGGGACTAGTCAGCTACGAGCAGTACTTC.

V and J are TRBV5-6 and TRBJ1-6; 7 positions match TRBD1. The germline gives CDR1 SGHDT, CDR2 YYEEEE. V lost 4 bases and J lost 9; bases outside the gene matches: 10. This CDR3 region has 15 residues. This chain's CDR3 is CASSRIDRVGSPLHF. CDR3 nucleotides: TGTGCCAGCAGCAGGATCGACAGGGTTGGTTCACCCCTCCACTTT.

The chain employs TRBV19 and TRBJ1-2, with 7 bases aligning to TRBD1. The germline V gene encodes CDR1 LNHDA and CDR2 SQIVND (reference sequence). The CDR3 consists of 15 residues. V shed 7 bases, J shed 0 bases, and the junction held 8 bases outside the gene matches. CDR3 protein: CASIQWDSANYGYTF. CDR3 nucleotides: TGTGCCAGTATCCAATGGGACAGTGCTAACTATGGCTACACCTTC.